The following is a T cell receptor beta chain sequence with its context. What it binds is not known. The beta constant-region primer was an equimolar mix of two oligonucleotides covering TRBC1 and TRBC2. Four rounds of PCR amplified the ligated cDNA using nested alpha and beta constant-region primers plus SP2. TCRdb re-analysed the UMI-ligation and nested PCR reads in MiXCR, keeping a single row per CDR3 protein. Among approximately 150,000 distinct CDR3 sequences listed, around 21% were seen once. V shed 2 bases and J 8 bases; nucleotides not matched to a gene: 16. The CDR3 length is 18 residues. The germline gives CDR1 SGHVS, CDR2 FQNEAQ. The data were obtained in a study of naive and memory T cell subsets. CD8 T cells were positively selected from what remained after CD4 positive selection. Study observations and caveats: A few larger clonotypes appeared in naive repertoires, especially CD8, possibly memory cells re-expressing CD45RA. In naive cells, over 90% of TCR sequences were seen only once.

V is TRBV7-8 and J is TRBJ2-1, with TRBD2 matching 9 bases. The origin of this receptor is a human donor in good health. Sample: naive CD8+ T cells from blood. CDR3 loop: CASSLLASGDAGPHEQFF. CDR3 nucleotide sequence: TGTGCCAGCAGCTTATTAGCTAGCGGGGACGCCGGACCCCATGAGCAGTTCTTC.